The 21 T cell receptor beta chains reported below all come from one sample, sequenced in a study of cytomegalovirus exposure and HLA in healthy donors. The PCR contained 60 Vbeta and 13 Jbeta primers. Clones were read by immunoSEQ multiplex PCR, and TCRdb kept only the in-frame ones, dropping some. The sample carries roughly 140,000 clones, more than 70% recorded once. Sequencing was performed on PBMCs. The receptors here all came from a woman in her forties or fifties in good health and CMV-seronegative.

This sequence joins TRBV7-9 and TRBJ2-7; D gene unclear. V lost 1 base, J lost 2 bases, and 12 bases lay in between. The CDR3 sequence is 15 residues long. In germline, CDR1 is SEHNR, CDR2 FQNEAQ (reference sequence). The DNA of the CDR3 is TGTGCCAGCAGCTTAGGCTGGGCCCCCACCTACGAGCAGTACTTC. As protein: CASSLGWAPTYEQYF.

The V call is TRBV19, the J call TRBJ2-7, with D possibly matching TRBD2 (7 bases). V shed 5 bases and J shed 0 bases, with 14 bases lying between them. The CDR3 consists of 15 residues. Germline values: CDR1 LNHDA, CDR2 SQIVND (reference sequence). DNA for the CDR3: TGTGCCAGTAGTCTCAACAGGGAGGGCTCCTACGAGCAGTACTTC. Its protein product is CASSLNREGSYEQYF.

Here the CDR3 reads CASSGAGTGEVGANVLTF. CDR3 DNA sequence: TGTGCCAGCAGTGGCGCCGGGACAGGGGAGGTTGGGGCCAACGTCCTGACTTTC. The chain joins TRBV2 to TRBJ2-6; 10 nucleotides agree with TRBD1. The CDR3 contains 18 residues. CDR1 is SNHLY and CDR2 is FYNNEI in the germline V gene. The trim removed 4 bases at V and 3 bases at J, leaving 9 bases unmatched.

This clone was recorded many times. The rearrangement links TRBV7-2 to TRBJ1-4; a weak D match, TRBD1 (6 bases). The CDR3 is 15 residues long. The V gene's germline CDR1 is SGHTA and CDR2 FQGNSA. Trimming stripped 3 bases from V and 7 bases from J, with 15 bases between. CDR3 in amino acids: CASSLMGGLGEKLFF. The CDR3 DNA reads TGTGCCAGCAGCTTGATGGGGGGGCTGGGTGAAAAACTGTTTTTT.

The chain has TRBV19 and TRBJ1-1; D remains unclear. Germline values: CDR1 LNHDA, CDR2 SQIVND (reference sequence). The CDR3 loop spans 13 amino acids. The V end lost 5 bases, the J end lost 0 bases, and 7 bases lay between the germline ends. The CDR3 DNA is TGTGCCAGTAGTCTACGTATGAACACTGAAGCTTTCTTT. It codes for CASSLRMNTEAFF.

The chain is built from TRBV5-4 and TRBJ2-7; 7 positions match TRBD2. CDR1 and CDR2 from the germline V gene are SGHNT and YYREEE (reference sequence). This CDR3 has 15 amino acids. Losses at the gene ends were 0 bases for V and 2 bases for J; bases not matched to a gene: 5. The CDR3 loop reads CASSLGLAEPYEQYF. As DNA, the CDR3 is TGTGCCAGCAGCTTGGGCCTAGCGGAACCCTACGAGCAGTACTTC.

This rearrangement joins TRBV6-5 to TRBJ1-4; D perhaps matches TRBD1 (6 bases). The germline V and J ends were trimmed by 1 base and 3 bases, with 12 bases remaining between them. The CDR3 is made up of 16 amino acids. Germline V gene data show CDR1 as MNHEY and CDR2 as SVGAGI. CDR3 bases: TGTGCCAGCAGTTACTTCCAGGGGTCGCCTAATGAAAAACTGTTTTTT. Protein product: CASSYFQGSPNEKLFF.

As DNA, the CDR3 is TGTGCCAGCAGCTTAGCTAGCGGGGGGGCTGTTGAGCAGTTCTTC. Its protein is CASSLASGGAVEQFF. The V call is TRBV7-9, the J call TRBJ2-1; 11 bases are a match to TRBD2. The CDR3 is 15 amino acids. V gave up 0 bases and J gave up 9 bases; unmatched junction bases: 4. Germline V CDR1 and CDR2: SEHNR, FQNEAQ (reference sequence).

This chain links TRBV5-4 with TRBJ2-7, with 8 nucleotides matching TRBD1. The CDR3 consists of 14 residues. Per the germline V gene, CDR1 is SGHNT and CDR2 is YYREEE (reference sequence). Losses at the gene ends were 4 bases for V and 6 bases for J; bases not matched to a gene: 9. The CDR3 reads CASSPSTQGAEQYF. In DNA form, the CDR3 reads TGTGCCAGCAGCCCGTCGACGCAGGGGGCCGAGCAGTACTTC.

This clone appeared a few times. This chain links TRBV7-8 with TRBJ1-2, with 8 bases fitting TRBD1. The germline V gene has CDR1 SGHVS and CDR2 FQNEAQ. V lost 5 bases, J lost 5 bases, and 10 bases stayed unmatched. This CDR3 has 15 residues. The CDR3 loop reads CASSIGENRGYGYTF. The CDR3 DNA sequence: TGTGCCAGCAGCATAGGAGAGAACAGGGGGTATGGCTACACCTTC.

The chain joins TRBV4-3 to TRBJ1-2; TRBD1 might be the D (5 bases). Germline CDR1 and CDR2: LGHNA and YSLEER. The V end lost 1 base, the J end lost 0 bases, and 9 bases lay between the germline ends. The CDR3 loop spans 15 amino acids. The CDR3 here is CASSQGRGTNYGYTF. The DNA of the CDR3 is TGCGCCAGCAGCCAAGGACGGGGGACTAACTATGGCTACACCTTC.

This clone was detected only a few times. This chain joins TRBV5-1 and TRBJ2-2; no firm D call. Germline lookup yields CDR1 SGHRS and CDR2 YFSETQ. CDR3 length: 14 amino acids. The V end was cut by 0 bases, the J end by 4 bases, with 7 bases between. CDR3 sequence reads: CASSLVRGTGELFF. The CDR3 nucleotides read TGCGCCAGCAGCTTGGTTCGCGGCACCGGGGAGCTGTTTTTT.

The CDR3 bases are TGCGCCAGCAGCTTTCAGGTCGCCCTTAATGAAAAACTGTTTTTT. Protein product: CASSFQVALNEKLFF. The chain uses TRBV4-1 and TRBJ1-4, with unresolved D. This CDR3 region has 15 residues. V lost 5 bases, J lost 4 bases, and 14 bases lay in between. The germline V gene has CDR1 MGHRA and CDR2 YSYEKL.

V and J are TRBV13 and TRBJ2-3; maybe TRBD1 (6 bases). CDR1 is PRHDT, CDR2 FYEKMQ, per germline (reference sequence). The CDR3 contains 13 residues. The ends were cut back, 5 bases at V and 4 bases at J, with 10 bases in the middle. CDR3 region: CASSNQGSDTQYF. The CDR3 DNA reads TGTGCCAGCAGCAACCAGGGGTCAGATACGCAGTATTTT.

This clone was seen a handful of times. This rearrangement joins TRBV7-2 to TRBJ1-3; the D gene is possibly TRBD1 (5 bases). The CDR3 consists of 17 residues. The germline V gene has CDR1 SGHTA and CDR2 FQGNSA. V lost 5 bases, J lost 0 bases, and 17 bases lay in between. CDR3 sequence (DNA): TGTGCCAGCAGCCCACGACGAGGACAAATCTCTGGAAACACCATATATTTT. This translates into CASSPRRGQISGNTIYF.

The table lists this clone with a count of one. V usage is TRBV4-1 and J usage is TRBJ2-2; D gene unclear. The germline gives CDR1 MGHRA, CDR2 YSYEKL. Trimming pared 3 bases from V and 5 bases from J, leaving 4 bases between. The CDR3 totals 12 residues. CDR3 amino acids: CASSQRTGELFF. The CDR3 DNA reads as TGCGCCAGCAGCCAGAGGACCGGGGAGCTGTTTTTT.

The chain couples TRBV15 to TRBJ2-7; the D is unclear. This CDR3 comprises 13 residues. Germline V gives CDR1 LNHNV, CDR2 YYDKDF (reference sequence). V was trimmed by 3 bases and J by 3 bases, leaving 9 bases between them. CDR3 coding DNA: TGTGCCACCAGCAGGAGACTCCTCTACGAGCAGTACTTC. Its protein product is CATSRRLLYEQYF.

This clone showed up just a few times. The CDR3 DNA follows: TGTGCCAGCTCACTCGACAGCCATAGCAATCAGCCCCAGCATTTT. Residues: CASSLDSHSNQPQHF. The chain carries TRBV18 and TRBJ1-5, with D perhaps matching TRBD1 (5 bases). V was pared by 4 bases and J by 0 bases, with 10 bases between. Germline CDR1 and CDR2: KGHSH and LQKENI. The CDR3 extends over 15 amino acids.

V and J are TRBV7-9 and TRBJ1-2, with 9 bases aligning to TRBD1. The CDR3 has 15 amino acids. The junction had 2 bases not matched to a gene; V was cut back by 1 base and J by 2 bases. The V gene's germline CDR1 is SEHNR and CDR2 FQNEAQ (reference sequence). CDR3 protein: CASSLGTGANYGYTF. CDR3 DNA: TGTGCCAGCAGCTTAGGGACAGGGGCGAACTATGGCTACACCTTC.

The CDR3 spells CASSLEFGGHTYEQYF. CDR3 coding DNA: TGCGCCAGCAGCTTGGAGTTTGGGGGACACACCTACGAGCAGTACTTC. The rearrangement joins TRBV5-1 to TRBJ2-7; the D gene is possibly TRBD1 (6 bases). CDR1 and CDR2 from the germline V gene are SGHRS and YFSETQ. The CDR3 loop spans 16 amino acids. Deletions cut 0 bases from V and 2 bases from J, with 15 bases between. Drawing the rest from reference TRBV5-1 and TRBJ2-7, the complete variable domain is KAGVTQTPRYLIKTRGQQVTLSCSPISGHRSVSWYQQTPGQGLQFLFEYFSETQRNKGNFPGRFSGRQFSNSRSEMNVSTLELGDSALYLCASSLEFGGHTYEQYFGPGTRLTVT.

The CDR3 bases are TGTGCCAGTAGTACCCCTAGGGACAGTGCAAACACTGAAGCTTTCTTT. This gives the protein CASSTPRDSANTEAFF. The V and J genes are TRBV19 and TRBJ1-1; 7 positions match TRBD1. The V and J ends lost 4 bases and 2 bases, in that order; junction bases with no gene match: 10. CDR3 length equals 16 residues. Germline V gene data show CDR1 as LNHDA and CDR2 as SQIVND (reference sequence). Filled out from reference TRBV19 and TRBJ1-1, the complete variable domain reads DGGITQSPKYLFRKEGQNVTLSCEQNLNHDAMYWYRQDPGQGLRLIYYSQIVNDFQKGDIAEGYSVSREKKESFPLTVTSAQKNPTAFYLCASSTPRDSANTEAFFGQGTRLTVV.